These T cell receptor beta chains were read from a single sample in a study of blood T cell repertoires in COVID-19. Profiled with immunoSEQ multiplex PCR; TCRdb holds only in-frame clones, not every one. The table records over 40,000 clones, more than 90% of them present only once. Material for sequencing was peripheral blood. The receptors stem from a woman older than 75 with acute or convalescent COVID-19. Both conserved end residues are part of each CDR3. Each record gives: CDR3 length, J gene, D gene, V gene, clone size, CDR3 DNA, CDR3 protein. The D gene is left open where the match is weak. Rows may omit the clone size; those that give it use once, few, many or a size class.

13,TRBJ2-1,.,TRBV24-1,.,TGTGCCACCAGTGATCTTGCGGGTTCTGAGCAGTTCTTC,CATSDLAGSEQFF
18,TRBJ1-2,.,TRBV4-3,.,TGCGCCAGCAGCCAAGATCAGGTTGCAGGGTTGACTAACTATGGCTACACCTTC,CASSQDQVAGLTNYGYTF
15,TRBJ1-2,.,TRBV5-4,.,TGTGCCAGCAGACTTACCTTACAGGGCGCCTATGGCTACACCTTC,CASRLTLQGAYGYTF
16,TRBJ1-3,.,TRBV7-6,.,TGTGCCAGCAGCTTAGCACACGGCCAGGTCGGGGACACCATATATTTT,CASSLAHGQVGDTIYF
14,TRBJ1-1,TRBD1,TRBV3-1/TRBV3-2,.,TGTGCCAGCAGCCAAGCCGGGACAGTGACTGAAGCTTTCTTT,CASSQAGTVTEAFF
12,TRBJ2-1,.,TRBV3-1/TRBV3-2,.,TGTGCCAGCAGCCAAGAATTTGGTAGCGAGTTCTTC,CASSQEFGSEFF
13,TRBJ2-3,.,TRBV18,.,TGTGCCAGCTCACCCCTCAGCACAGATACGCAGTATTTT,CASSPLSTDTQYF
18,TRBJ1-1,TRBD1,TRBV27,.,TGTGCCAGCAGTTCGTATCACGGGACAGATATTATGAACACTGAAGCTTTCTTT,CASSSYHGTDIMNTEAFF
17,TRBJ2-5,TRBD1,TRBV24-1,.,TGTGCCACCAGTGATTGGGACAGGGTTTTGTGGGAAGAGACCCAGTACTTC,CATSDWDRVLWEETQYF
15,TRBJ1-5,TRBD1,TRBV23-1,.,TGCGCCAGCAGTCAATTGGGACAGGCCACCCAGCCCCAGCATTTT,CASSQLGQATQPQHF
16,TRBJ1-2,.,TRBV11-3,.,TGTGCCAGCAGCTCCAAGACAGTTTCCTCGAACTATGGCTACACCTTC,CASSSKTVSSNYGYTF
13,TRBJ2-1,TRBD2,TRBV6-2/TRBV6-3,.,TGTGCCAGCAGTTTGGCGGGAGCCAATGAGCAGTTCTTC,CASSLAGANEQFF
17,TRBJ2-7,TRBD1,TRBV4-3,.,TGCGCCAGCAGCCAAGATCTCCTTGACAGGGACTCCTACGAGCAGTACTTC,CASSQDLLDRDSYEQYF
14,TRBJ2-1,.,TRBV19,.,TGTGCCAGTAGTAGGGCTAACTCCTACAATGAGCAGTTCTTC,CASSRANSYNEQFF
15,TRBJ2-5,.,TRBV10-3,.,TGTGCCATCAGTTTGGACAGAACTATGATAGAGACCCAGTACTTC,CAISLDRTMIETQYF
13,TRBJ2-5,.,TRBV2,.,TGTGCCAGCAGTGGGGGCGGCCAAGAGACCCAGTACTTC,CASSGGGQETQYF
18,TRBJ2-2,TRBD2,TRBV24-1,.,TGTGCCACCAGTGACCCTAGGGCTAGCGGGGCGAACACCGGGGAGCTGTTTTTT,CATSDPRASGANTGELFF
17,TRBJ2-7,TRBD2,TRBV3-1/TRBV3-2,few,TGTGCCAGCAGCCCGGCAACGGGACTAGCGCTATCCTACGAGCAGTACTTC,CASSPATGLALSYEQYF
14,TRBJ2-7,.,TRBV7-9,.,TGTGCCAGCAGCCCAGACTTGGGGCTGTACGAGCAGTACTTC,CASSPDLGLYEQYF
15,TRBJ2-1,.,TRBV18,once,TGTGCCAGCTCACCGCCGAGCGGACTTTACAATGAGCAGTTCTTC,CASSPPSGLYNEQFF
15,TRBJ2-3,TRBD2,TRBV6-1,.,TGTGCCAGCAGTGAAAGGGCGGGAGTTCAGGATACGCAGTATTTT,CASSERAGVQDTQYF
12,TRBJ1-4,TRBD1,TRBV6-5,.,TGTGCCAGCAGTACCGACAGGGGCACCCTGTTTTTT,CASSTDRGTLFF
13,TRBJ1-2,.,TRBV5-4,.,TGTGCCAGCAGCTTCGAGGGCCGCACCGGCTACACCTTC,CASSFEGRTGYTF
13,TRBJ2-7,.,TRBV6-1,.,TGTGCCAGCAGTGACGGGATTCTCTACGAGCAGTACTTC,CASSDGILYEQYF
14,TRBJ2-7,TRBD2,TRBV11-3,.,TGTGCCAGCAGCTTGCTAGCGGAATCCTACGAGCAGTACTTC,CASSLLAESYEQYF
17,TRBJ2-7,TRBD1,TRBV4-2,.,TGTGCCAGCAGCCAAGATGGGCACCTCGGGACAGGGGTCGAGCAGTACTTC,CASSQDGHLGTGVEQYF
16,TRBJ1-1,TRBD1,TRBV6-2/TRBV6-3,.,TGTGCCAGCATCCCCGGACAGGGGGCCATTGTGACTGAAGCTTTCTTT,CASIPGQGAIVTEAFF
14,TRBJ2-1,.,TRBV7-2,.,TGTGCCAGCAGCTTAGGTGGCGGAGACAATGAGCAGTTCTTC,CASSLGGGDNEQFF
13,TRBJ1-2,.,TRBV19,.,TGTGCCAGTAGTATACAGGGGCGTAGTAGCTACACCTTC,CASSIQGRSSYTF
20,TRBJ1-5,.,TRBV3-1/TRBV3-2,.,TGTGCCAGCAGCCAAGCTGGGGGGAGGGGACAAGTTAATAGCAATCAGCCCCAGCATTTT,CASSQAGGRGQVNSNQPQHF
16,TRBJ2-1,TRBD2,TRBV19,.,TGTGCCAGTAGTATTTTAACTAGCGGGAGGAGGAATGAGCAGTTCTTC,CASSILTSGRRNEQFF
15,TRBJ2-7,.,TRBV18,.,TGTGCCAGCTCGGCGGCCGTGTCCATAGATTACGAGCAGTACTTC,CASSAAVSIDYEQYF
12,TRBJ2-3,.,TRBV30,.,TGTGCCTGGAGCGCAGGGGCAGATACGCAGTATTTT,CAWSAGADTQYF
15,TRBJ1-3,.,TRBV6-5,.,TGTGCCAGCAGTTACGGCACCGGGTCTGGAAACACCATATATTTT,CASSYGTGSGNTIYF
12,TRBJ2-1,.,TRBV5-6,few,TGTGCCAGCAGCCTAGGTTTAGCTGAGCAGTTCTTC,CASSLGLAEQFF
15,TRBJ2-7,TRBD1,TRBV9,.,TGTGCCAGCAGCGTAGGGACAGGGTCGTCCTACGAGCAGTACTTC,CASSVGTGSSYEQYF
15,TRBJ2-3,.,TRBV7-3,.,TGTGCCAGCAGCATCGGACACTCGACAGCAGATACGCAGTATTTT,CASSIGHSTADTQYF
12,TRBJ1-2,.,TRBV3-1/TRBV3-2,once,TGTGCCAGCAGCCAAGATGAGTACGGCTACACCTTC,CASSQDEYGYTF
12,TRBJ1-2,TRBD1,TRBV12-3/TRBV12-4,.,TGTGCCAGCGGGGGACAGAACTATGGCTACACCTTC,CASGGQNYGYTF
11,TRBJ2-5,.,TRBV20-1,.,TGCAGCGCCCTACTATCCGAGACCCAGTACTTC,CSALLSETQYF
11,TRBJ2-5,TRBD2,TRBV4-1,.,TGCGCCAGCCGGGGGGAAGAGACCCAGTACTTC,CASRGEETQYF
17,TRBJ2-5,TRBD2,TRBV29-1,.,TGCAGCGTTACCGGGACTAGCGGGAGCTCGGTGGTGGAGACCCAGTACTTC,CSVTGTSGSSVVETQYF
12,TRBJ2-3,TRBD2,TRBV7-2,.,TGTGCCAGCAGCTTCAGTGGACTAGCGGTTGAGTTT,CASSFSGLAVEF
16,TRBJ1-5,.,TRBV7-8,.,TGTGCCAGCAGCTTAGTTCCGGGGATAACAACTCAGCCCCAGCATTTT,CASSLVPGITTQPQHF
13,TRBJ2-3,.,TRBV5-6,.,TGTGCCAGCCATCGAACAGGCACAGATACGCAGTATTTT,CASHRTGTDTQYF
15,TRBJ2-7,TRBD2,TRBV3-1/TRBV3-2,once,TGTGCCAGCAGCCAAGCCTCTAGCGGGAGCCATGAGCAGTACTTC,CASSQASSGSHEQYF
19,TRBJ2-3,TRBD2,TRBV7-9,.,TGTGCCAGCAGCTTAGGCCGATCGGTAGCGGGAGGAGGGACAGATACGCAGTATTTT,CASSLGRSVAGGGTDTQYF
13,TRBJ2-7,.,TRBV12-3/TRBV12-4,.,TGTGCCAGCAGGTCAGGGTATTTGAACGAGCAGTACTTC,CASRSGYLNEQYF